The TCR beta chain described here comes from a study of blood T cell repertoires in COVID-19. Overall study: The analysed material was cDNA or gDNA that came from T cells, B-cell-depleted T cells, or PBMCs.

Individuals drawn from around 24 US areas were about 18 to 100 years old. Profiling relied on immunoSEQ multiplex PCR, and the TCRdb table lists in-frame clones only, not all of them. This sample has 150,000 to 250,000 clones, with roughly 80% found just once. CDR1 MNHEY and CDR2 SVGAGI come from the germline V gene. V lost 7 bases and J 3 bases, leaving 16 bases between the germline ends. The CDR3 spans 15 residues. The chain employs TRBV6-5 and TRBJ1-5, with a possible D match to TRBD1 (6 bases). The specimen sequenced was PBMCs or T cells enriched from blood (not recorded which). This sequence was found in a middle-aged man who had recovered from COVID-19. CDR3 DNA sequence: TGTGCCAGCAACGTAGGACAGCTGATCAATCAGCCCCAGCATTTT. Protein: CASNVGQLINQPQHF.